The next 9 T cell receptor beta chains were all read from a single sample in a study of siplizumab effects on memory and regulatory T cells. TCRdb's table, derived via immunoSEQ multiplex PCR, lists solely in-frame clones and lacks some. The sample has over 85,000 clones, 80% to 95% seen once; the top ten hold around 6.5%. The source material was CD8+ T cells sorted from blood. The receptors come from a human donor in good health.

V usage is TRBV7-9 and J usage is TRBJ2-6; D perhaps matches TRBD1 (6 bases). The V gene lost 1 base and the J gene lost 0 bases, with 16 bases spanning the gap. From germline, CDR1 is SEHNR and CDR2 FQNEAQ (reference sequence). The CDR3 totals 19 residues. The DNA for the CDR3 is TGTGCCAGCAGCTTAGACAGGGACACCTCCTTCTCTGGGGCCAACGTCCTGACTTTC. As protein: CASSLDRDTSFSGANVLTF.

This clone was found once. The CDR3 coding sequence is TGTGCCAGCAGCCTGACAGGGGGCGCAGAAGCTTTCTTT. It encodes CASSLTGGAEAFF. V gene TRBV27 combines with J gene TRBJ1-1, with 10 nucleotides matching TRBD1. Germline-derived CDR1 and CDR2 are MNHEY and SMNVEV (reference sequence). The CDR3 is 13 residues long. V was clipped by 6 bases and J by 8 bases; unmatched bases: 6.

The chain links TRBV5-6 to TRBJ2-1; tentative D call: TRBD1 (5 bases). With 0 bases removed from V and 8 bases from J, the gap between germline ends came to 9 bases. The CDR3 extends over 13 amino acids. CDR1 and CDR2 (germline): SGHDT, YYEEEE. The DNA of the CDR3 is TGTGCCAGCAGCTTGGAGCCAGGGCATGAGCAGTTCTTC. As protein: CASSLEPGHEQFF.

V is TRBV5-6 and J is TRBJ1-1; unclear D gene. The CDR3 extends over 13 amino acids. From germline, CDR1 is SGHDT and CDR2 YYEEEE. V dropped 4 bases and J dropped 0 bases, with 7 bases sitting between them. CDR3 DNA sequence: TGTGCCAGCAGCCGACGACTGAACACTGAAGCTTTCTTT. Its translation is CASSRRLNTEAFF.

The chain carries TRBV4-1 and TRBJ2-7; possible D gene TRBD2, 6 bases. The germline gives CDR1 MGHRA, CDR2 YSYEKL. V shed 4 bases and J shed 2 bases, with 15 bases lying between them. The CDR3 is 15 amino acids. The CDR3: CASSPGGSGPYEQYF. The CDR3 DNA is TGCGCCAGCAGCCCTGGGGGGAGCGGTCCCTACGAGCAGTACTTC.

J is TRBJ2-3 and V is TRBV7-2, with D hard to call. The V gene's germline CDR1 is SGHTA and CDR2 FQGNSA. The CDR3 consists of 13 residues. Trimming took off 2 bases at V and 5 bases at J, with 8 bases between the two ends. The CDR3 region is CASSLISLDTQYF. CDR3 nucleotide sequence: TGTGCCAGCAGCTTAATTTCCCTAGATACGCAGTATTTT.

This clone was counted at least ten times. This chain uses TRBV9 with TRBJ2-7; 8 nucleotides match TRBD1. V lost 0 bases to trimming and J lost 6 bases; unmatched junction nucleotides: 8. The CDR3 is 15 residues long. Per germline, CDR1 SGDLS and CDR2 YYNGEE. The CDR3 loop reads CASSVAGTGGGEQYF. The CDR3 DNA follows: TGTGCCAGCAGCGTAGCTGGGACAGGAGGGGGCGAGCAGTACTTC.

The chain combines TRBV7-9 with TRBJ2-1; D gene ambiguous. Trimming pared 4 bases from V and 4 bases from J, leaving 5 bases between. From germline, CDR1 is SEHNR and CDR2 FQNEAQ (reference sequence). CDR3 size: 12 residues. The CDR3 here is CASSSIYNEQFF. The CDR3 DNA is TGTGCCAGCAGCTCAATTTACAATGAGCAGTTCTTC.

A single count supports this clone. The rearrangement links TRBV2 to TRBJ2-7; tentatively, D is TRBD2 (5 bases). Deletions cut 0 bases from V and 0 bases from J, with 9 bases between. The V gene's germline CDR1 is SNHLY and CDR2 FYNNEI. This CDR3 has 15 residues. The chain's CDR3 is CASSEAGGGSYEQYF. In nucleotides, the CDR3 is TGTGCCAGCAGTGAAGCCGGCGGAGGCTCCTACGAGCAGTACTTC.